This TCR beta chain was recovered during a study of blood T cell repertoires in COVID-19. Study context: From T cells, B-cell-depleted T cells, or PBMCs came the material, which was cDNA or gDNA.

While infection was still active, Seattle patients were enrolled and then followed longitudinally. Per the original methods: Amplification of reference gene primers was used by the study to estimate nucleated cell counts. The table came from immunoSEQ multiplex PCR; TCRdb's copy has only in-frame clones and leaves some out. That table supplies the V and J calls and clone size; D and trimming were determined from the DNA. The sample has fewer than 85,000 clones, 77% seen once. Material: peripheral blood. The TCR comes from a man between 65 and 85 years old with COVID-19, enrolled during active disease.

The CDR3, as DNA: TGCGCCAGCAGCTCCGGTAGCGGGAGTGTCTACGAGCAGTACTTC. Encoded protein: CASSSGSGSVYEQYF. The V call is TRBV5-1, the J call TRBJ2-7, with 9 bases aligning to TRBD2. The trim removed 3 bases at V and 3 bases at J, leaving 7 bases unmatched. Looked up from germline, CDR1 is SGHRS and CDR2 is YFSETQ. CDR3 length equals 15 residues.